The T cell receptor beta chain under discussion was sequenced for a study of cytomegalovirus exposure and HLA in healthy donors. Healthy donors of bone marrow made up the group. Study-wide findings and caveats: In a later analysis, a missense DCLRE1C variant was linked to TCR beta V- and J-gene trimming. Three chains linked to CMV were shown in vitro to be specific for CMV antigens. The study had only CMV serostatus as immune exposure information.

PCR primers comprised 60 Vbeta and 13 Jbeta primers. Repertoires were generated with immunoSEQ multiplex PCR, while TCRdb's copy carries only in-frame clones and drops some. The listing contains about 160,000 clones. Germline V gene data show CDR1 as SEHNR and CDR2 as FQNEAQ (reference sequence). The CDR3 contains 15 residues. V was clipped by 3 bases and J by 2 bases, with 11 bases between them. To note about this clone: Its antigen is unknown.

This TCR came from a man aged 25-45 years in good health and CMV-seronegative. The chain recombines TRBV7-9 with TRBJ2-1, with D maybe TRBD1 (6 bases). The source material was PBMCs. CDR3 loop: CASSFTGSPYNEQFF. The CDR3 DNA is TGTGCCAGCAGCTTTACAGGGAGCCCCTACAATGAGCAGTTCTTC.